Listed below are T cell receptor beta chains from one sample, sequenced in a study of blood T cell repertoires in COVID-19. TCRdb keeps only in-frame clones here, not all; method: immunoSEQ multiplex PCR. The sample contains roughly 260,000 clones, less than 85% of which appear only once. The specimen was peripheral blood. These receptors originate from a woman over 75 with active or convalescent COVID-19. The CDR3 runs from the conserved cysteine through the conserved F or W. Fields, in order: clone size, V gene, D gene, J gene, CDR3 protein, CDR3 DNA. D genes are given only for firm matches. The size entry is marked missing in some rows and otherwise reads once, few, many or a size class.

size: once
V: TRBV6-5
D: TRBD1
J: TRBJ2-2
CDR3: CASRGQGGNTGELFF
DNA: TGTGCCAGCAGAGGACAGGGGGGTAACACCGGGGAGCTGTTTTTT

size: .
V: TRBV11-2
D: .
J: TRBJ1-1
CDR3: CASSFSATEAFF
DNA: TGTGCCAGCAGCTTTAGCGCCACTGAAGCTTTCTTT

size: .
V: TRBV7-9
D: .
J: TRBJ1-4
CDR3: CASSLVLGEKLFF
DNA: TGTGCCAGCAGCTTAGTCCTCGGGGAAAAACTGTTTTTT

size: .
V: TRBV24-1
D: TRBD2
J: TRBJ2-5
CDR3: CATSDTGLAGQETQYF
DNA: TGTGCCACCAGTGACACCGGACTAGCAGGCCAAGAGACCCAGTACTTC

size: once
V: TRBV29-1
D: .
J: TRBJ2-2
CDR3: CSVERRGIPGELFF
DNA: TGCAGCGTCGAGAGGCGGGGTATCCCCGGGGAGCTGTTTTTT

size: .
V: TRBV28
D: .
J: TRBJ1-2
CDR3: CASSLSLSWGYTF
DNA: TGTGCCAGCAGTTTGTCGCTGAGCTGGGGCTACACCTTC

size: .
V: TRBV2
D: .
J: TRBJ2-3
CDR3: CASSADVGAQYF
DNA: TGTGCCAGCAGTGCGGACGTCGGGGCGCAGTATTTT

size: .
V: TRBV9
D: TRBD1
J: TRBJ1-4
CDR3: CASGQGGNNEKLFF
DNA: TGTGCCAGCGGACAGGGCGGGAATAATGAAAAACTGTTTTTT

size: .
V: TRBV28
D: .
J: TRBJ1-4
CDR3: CASSLWGGGRVEKLFF
DNA: TGTGCCAGCAGTTTATGGGGAGGGGGGCGCGTTGAAAAACTGTTTTTT

size: .
V: TRBV19
D: TRBD1
J: TRBJ2-2
CDR3: CASIRTGVASAGELFF
DNA: TGTGCCAGTATTAGGACAGGAGTTGCCTCAGCCGGGGAGCTGTTTTTT

size: .
V: TRBV28
D: TRBD1
J: TRBJ2-7
CDR3: CASSPTGGYSYEQYF
DNA: TGTGCCAGCAGTCCCACAGGGGGCTACTCTTACGAGCAGTACTTC

size: .
V: TRBV30
D: TRBD1
J: TRBJ1-4
CDR3: CAWAMKGQGDEKLFF
DNA: TGTGCCTGGGCAATGAAGGGACAGGGGGATGAAAAACTGTTTTTT

size: .
V: TRBV23-1
D: TRBD1
J: TRBJ1-4
CDR3: CASSQSAGGIGEKLFF
DNA: TGCGCCAGCAGTCAATCGGCAGGGGGGATCGGTGAAAAACTGTTTTTT

size: .
V: TRBV18
D: .
J: TRBJ2-1
CDR3: CASSATSTVEQFF
DNA: TGTGCCAGCTCAGCAACTAGCACCGTTGAGCAGTTCTTC

size: .
V: TRBV18
D: TRBD1
J: TRBJ1-5
CDR3: CASSATGTGGNQPQHF
DNA: TGTGCCAGCTCAGCGACCGGGACAGGGGGCAATCAGCCCCAGCATTTT

size: .
V: TRBV5-1
D: .
J: TRBJ2-3
CDR3: CASSPGLSSDTQYF
DNA: TGCGCCAGCAGCCCGGGACTTAGCTCCGATACGCAGTATTTT

size: .
V: TRBV25-1
D: .
J: TRBJ1-5
CDR3: CASRSGINQPQHF
DNA: TGTGCCAGCAGGTCGGGTATCAATCAGCCCCAGCATTTT

size: .
V: TRBV5-1
D: .
J: TRBJ2-3
CDR3: CASSFWDNTDTQYF
DNA: TGCGCCAGCAGCTTCTGGGACAACACAGATACGCAGTATTTT

size: .
V: TRBV7-8
D: .
J: TRBJ1-5
CDR3: CASSQGGARQPQHF
DNA: TGTGCCAGCAGTCAAGGGGGGGCACGGCAGCCCCAGCATTTT

size: .
V: TRBV12-2
D: .
J: TRBJ1-2
CDR3: CASYERGQGDGYTF
DNA: TGTGCAAGTTATGAGCGGGGACAGGGCGACGGCTACACCTTC

size: .
V: TRBV28
D: TRBD1
J: TRBJ1-5
CDR3: CASSGTGTYSNQPQHF
DNA: TGTGCCAGCAGTGGGACAGGGACGTACAGCAATCAGCCCCAGCATTTT

size: once
V: TRBV6-5
D: TRBD1
J: TRBJ2-7
CDR3: CASSYSNRGQGEQYF
DNA: TGTGCCAGCAGTTACTCGAACAGGGGGCAAGGCGAGCAGTACTTC

size: .
V: TRBV27
D: TRBD1
J: TRBJ1-2
CDR3: CASRTRQGSGYGYTF
DNA: TGTGCCAGCAGGACCCGACAGGGATCCGGCTATGGCTACACCTTC

size: .
V: TRBV6-2/TRBV6-3
D: TRBD1
J: TRBJ1-1
CDR3: CASSYIGGNTEAFF
DNA: TGTGCCAGCAGTTATATAGGGGGCAACACTGAAGCTTTCTTT

size: few
V: TRBV2
D: .
J: TRBJ1-1
CDR3: CASSGQPNTEAFF
DNA: TGTGCCAGCAGTGGACAGCCGAACACTGAAGCTTTCTTT

size: few
V: TRBV5-1
D: .
J: TRBJ1-1
CDR3: CASSLVYERLRNTEAFF
DNA: TGCGCCAGCAGCTTAGTCTACGAGAGACTCCGGAACACTGAAGCTTTCTTT

size: .
V: TRBV28
D: TRBD1
J: TRBJ2-7
CDR3: CASSTLSGQGADEQYF
DNA: TGTGCCAGCAGCACACTTAGTGGACAGGGGGCGGACGAGCAGTACTTC

size: once
V: TRBV5-6
D: TRBD1
J: TRBJ1-2
CDR3: CVTGTGVSVLNF
DNA: TGTGTAACCGGGACAGGGGTCTCCGTACTAAACTTC

size: .
V: TRBV28
D: .
J: TRBJ2-7
CDR3: CASTGFAYEQYF
DNA: TGTGCCAGCACAGGGTTCGCCTACGAGCAGTACTTC

size: .
V: TRBV2
D: .
J: TRBJ2-3
CDR3: CASTKEGRGTDTQYF
DNA: TGTGCCAGCACCAAAGAGGGCAGGGGAACAGATACGCAGTATTTT

size: .
V: TRBV7-2
D: TRBD2
J: TRBJ2-1
CDR3: CASSLAPLGLAGREEAQFF
DNA: TGTGCCAGCAGCTTGGCCCCTCTTGGCCTAGCGGGACGAGAAGAGGCGCAGTTCTTC

size: .
V: TRBV10-1
D: .
J: TRBJ2-7
CDR3: CASREGGASEQYF
DNA: TGCGCCAGCAGGGAAGGGGGAGCGTCCGAGCAGTACTTC

size: .
V: TRBV4-1
D: .
J: TRBJ1-5
CDR3: CASSQSLQGYQPQHF
DNA: TGCGCCAGCAGCCAATCCCTCCAGGGATATCAGCCCCAGCATTTT

size: .
V: TRBV19
D: TRBD2
J: TRBJ2-7
CDR3: CASSGGRMSNEQYF
DNA: TGTGCCAGTAGTGGCGGGAGAATGTCAAACGAGCAGTACTTC

size: .
V: TRBV6-1
D: TRBD1
J: TRBJ1-6
CDR3: CASSEADRENSPLHF
DNA: TGTGCCAGCAGTGAAGCGGACAGGGAGAATTCACCCCTCCACTTT

size: .
V: TRBV2
D: TRBD1
J: TRBJ1-2
CDR3: CASSARGQGDGYTF
DNA: TGTGCCAGCAGTGCTAGGGGACAGGGGGATGGCTACACCTTC

size: .
V: TRBV5-8
D: .
J: TRBJ2-5
CDR3: CASSLVEAVFQTQYF
DNA: TGTGCCAGCAGCTTGGTTGAAGCCGTCTTTCAGACCCAGTACTTC

size: .
V: TRBV11-2
D: .
J: TRBJ1-3
CDR3: CASSLIVASGNTIYF
DNA: TGTGCCAGCAGCTTAATAGTTGCTTCTGGAAACACCATATATTTT

size: .
V: TRBV28
D: TRBD1
J: TRBJ1-2
CDR3: CASSKYRGDYGYTF
DNA: TGTGCCAGCAGTAAATACAGGGGGGACTATGGCTACACCTTC

size: few
V: TRBV19
D: TRBD1
J: TRBJ2-7
CDR3: CASSIGAGGVYEQYF
DNA: TGTGCCAGTAGTATTGGAGCAGGGGGTGTCTACGAGCAGTACTTC

size: once
V: TRBV4-1
D: .
J: TRBJ2-1
CDR3: CASSQDERSSYNEQFF
DNA: TGCGCCAGCAGCCAAGACGAGCGGAGCTCCTACAATGAGCAGTTCTTC

size: .
V: TRBV2
D: .
J: TRBJ1-5
CDR3: CASRGVEVVQPQHF
DNA: TGTGCCAGCAGGGGCGTGGAGGTAGTTCAGCCCCAGCATTTT

size: .
V: TRBV19
D: TRBD1
J: TRBJ1-4
CDR3: CASSPDRATNEKLFF
DNA: TGTGCCAGTAGTCCGGACAGGGCAACTAATGAAAAACTGTTTTTT

size: .
V: TRBV12-3/TRBV12-4
D: TRBD1
J: TRBJ2-7
CDR3: CASRRQGSYEQYF
DNA: TGTGCCAGCAGAAGACAGGGCTCCTACGAGCAGTACTTC

size: .
V: TRBV3-1/TRBV3-2
D: .
J: TRBJ1-2
CDR3: CASTRGPRAYGYTF
DNA: TGTGCCAGCACCCGAGGCCCCAGAGCATATGGCTACACCTTC

size: .
V: TRBV2
D: .
J: TRBJ1-6
CDR3: CASSEVRAGSSPLHF
DNA: TGTGCCAGCAGTGAAGTTCGAGCCGGGAGTTCACCCCTCCACTTT

size: .
V: TRBV5-1
D: .
J: TRBJ1-1
CDR3: CASSLAGGVSTEAFF
DNA: TGCGCCAGCAGCTTGGCCGGGGGAGTTAGCACTGAAGCTTTCTTT

size: .
V: TRBV28
D: TRBD2
J: TRBJ2-2
CDR3: CASSLPRRRGGFAGELFF
DNA: TGTGCCAGCAGCCTTCCGAGAAGGCGGGGGGGGTTCGCCGGGGAGCTGTTTTTT

size: .
V: TRBV4-2
D: TRBD1
J: TRBJ1-1
CDR3: CASSLFTGAKGAFF
DNA: TGTGCCAGCAGCCTTTTCACAGGGGCCAAGGGGGCTTTCTTT

size: .
V: TRBV29-1
D: .
J: TRBJ1-2
CDR3: CSAQVRGASFDSYGYTF
DNA: TGCAGCGCCCAGGTGCGGGGCGCCTCCTTTGATTCCTATGGCTACACCTTC

size: .
V: TRBV5-1
D: .
J: TRBJ1-6
CDR3: CASSFLGDMSSPLHF
DNA: TGCGCCAGCAGCTTCTTGGGGGACATGTCTTCACCCCTCCACTTT

size: .
V: TRBV14
D: .
J: TRBJ2-7
CDR3: CASSPGMASSILNEQYF
DNA: TGTGCCAGCAGCCCCGGGATGGCTAGCTCGATCTTGAACGAGCAGTACTTC

size: .
V: TRBV3-1/TRBV3-2
D: .
J: TRBJ1-1
CDR3: CASSVSARDTEAFF
DNA: TGTGCCAGCAGCGTTAGCGCTAGGGACACTGAAGCTTTCTTT

size: .
V: TRBV10-1
D: TRBD1
J: TRBJ2-5
CDR3: CASSDRGQGETQYF
DNA: TGCGCCAGCAGTGATAGAGGACAGGGAGAGACCCAGTACTTC